This TCR beta chain came from a study of beta chain features in type 1 diabetes. Study-wide findings and caveats: For Type 1 diabetes patients, all four CD4+ subsets carried TCRB CDR3s that were moderately but significantly shorter. VDJ junctions sequenced from type 1 diabetes patients showed fewer insertions and more deletions.

CD45RO/CCR7/CD25/CD127/CD95/CD27 staining was used to isolate CD4+ naive, central memory, regulatory and stem cell-like memory cells by sorting. Reverse transcription of all isolated RNA meant that expressed TCRB transcripts were sequenced. The repertoire was sequenced with immunoSEQ multiplex PCR; TCRdb's copy has only in-frame clones and lacks some. Altogether a few hundred thousand clones are present, around 15% being singletons, with the ten largest covering more than 0.075%. This clone was seen a few times. Its antigen is unknown. In germline, CDR1 is SGHAT, CDR2 FQDESV (reference sequence). CDR3 length: 11 residues. Trimming left V 8 bases short and J 3 bases short, with 7 bases between.

The V call is TRBV11-1, the J call TRBJ2-5; D unclear. This TCR was sampled from a man under 40 with type 1 diabetes. The sample comprised naive CD4+ T cells from blood. The CDR3 sequence: CASLGEETQYF. The CDR3 coding sequence is TGTGCCAGCCTCGGAGAAGAGACCCAGTACTTC.